This note documents a single T cell receptor beta chain sequence. This clonotype is considered medium-sized (0.01 to 0.1%). Its antigen remains undetermined. No base qualities exist here, and no much larger clone lies one base off it. Based on the germline V gene, the CDR1 and CDR2 sequences are KGHDR and SFDVKD. CDR3 length: 14 amino acids, cysteine to phenylalanine. Kept here is only the CDR3 DNA, which spans 42 bases and is read in frame from base 1. V loses 6 bases at its end and J loses 7 bases; junction bases beyond the gene matches: 9. The data derive from a study of CXCR3 chemokines and chemotherapy response in bladder cancer (dated by TCRdb to between 2022 and 2023). The study in broad terms: The study tested whether activity of the CXCR3 chemokine system within human bladder cancer tumors predicted response to chemotherapy.

Library generation was performed with PCR. Sequenced using an Illumina HiSeq 2500. The public reads were run again by TCRdb, first through fastp at Q25 and then through MiXCR, and only productive beta chains were kept. Rows are unified per CDR3 protein, each entry keeping the most common DNA and genes. Present in this sample are roughly 2,500 distinct CDR3 sequences, roughly a sixth of which were seen just once. The ten largest clonotypes hold under 30% of the sample. The origin of this receptor is a human donor with bladder cancer that responded to neoadjuvant chemotherapy. The chain was built from TRBV24-1 and TRBJ2-5, with 8 bases aligning to TRBD2. This specimen was acquired from a patient whose treatment included neoadjuvant chemotherapy. CDR3 reads: CATSPSGGAGTQYF. The sequenced DNA is TGTGCCACCAGTCCCTCCGGGGGGGCCGGGACCCAGTACTTC.